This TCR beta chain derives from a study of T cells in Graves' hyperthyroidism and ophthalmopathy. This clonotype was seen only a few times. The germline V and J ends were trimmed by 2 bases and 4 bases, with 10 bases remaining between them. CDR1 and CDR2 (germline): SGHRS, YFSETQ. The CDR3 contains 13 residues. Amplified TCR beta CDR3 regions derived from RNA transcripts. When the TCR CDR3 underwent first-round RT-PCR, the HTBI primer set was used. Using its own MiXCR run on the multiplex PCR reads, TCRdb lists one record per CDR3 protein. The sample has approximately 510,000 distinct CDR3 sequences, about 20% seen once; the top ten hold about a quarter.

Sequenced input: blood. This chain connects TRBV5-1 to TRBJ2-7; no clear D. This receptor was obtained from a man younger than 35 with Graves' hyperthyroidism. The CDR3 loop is CASSFRVGYEQYF. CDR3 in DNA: TGCGCCAGCAGCTTTAGGGTGGGATACGAGCAGTACTTC.